One sample yielded the 17 T cell receptor beta chains listed below, sequenced in a study of CD8+CD57+ T cells in acquired aplastic anemia. For CDR3 and TCR beta VDJ profiling, genomic DNA was the template used. TCRdb re-derived calls from the reads in MiXCR, one entry per CDR3 protein. The table records hundreds of thousands of distinct CDR3 sequences, roughly 64% of them present only once. The sample was sorted CD4+, CD8+, or CD8+CD57+ T cells (not recorded which) from PBMCs. These receptors were taken from a human donor in good health, serving as a control.

Turning to this clonotype: A much more abundant neighbour one base away suggests this may be a read error. The chain employs TRBV12-3 or TRBV12-4 and TRBJ1-1; no definite D call. Trimming pared 5 bases from V and 8 bases from J, leaving 15 bases between. The CDR3 is made up of 13 amino acids. CDR3 DNA: TGTGCCAGCAGTCCTCAGAGGCCAGCGGAAGCTTTCTTT. Translation: CASSPQRPAEAFF.

The chain has TRBV4-3 and TRBJ2-1; the match to TRBD2 covers 8 bases. J was trimmed by 5 bases and V by 11 bases; bases with no gene match: 11. The germline V gene encodes CDR1 LGHNA and CDR2 YSLEER. The CDR3 loop spans 14 amino acids. CDR3 loop: CACQRGGGHNEQFF. CDR3 DNA: TGCGCCTGCCAGCGGGGCGGGGGGCACAATGAGCAGTTCTTC.

The chain combines TRBV20-1 with TRBJ2-3, with unresolved D. CDR1 is DFQATT and CDR2 is SNEGSKA in the germline V gene (reference sequence). CDR3 length: 13 residues. V gave up 1 base and J gave up 7 bases, with 12 bases separating them. The CDR3 protein is CSARARHANTQYF. In DNA, the CDR3 is TGCAGTGCTAGAGCGCGGCACGCTAATACGCAGTATTTT.

On this clonotype itself: A much larger clone differs from this one at a single base, so this may be a read error. The rearrangement uses TRBV12-3 or TRBV12-4 and TRBJ2-3; D call uncertain. The CDR3 is 16 amino acids. The CDR3 DNA reads TGTGCCATCAGTGACCGGGCAGGAAGGGGCACAGATACGCAGTATTTT. It yields the protein CAISDRAGRGTDTQYF.

The chain uses TRBV19 and TRBJ1-2; D ambiguous. Germline V lookup: CDR1 LNHDA, CDR2 SQIVND (reference sequence). CDR3 length: 15 amino acids. V lost 5 bases and J 0 bases, leaving 13 bases between the germline ends. CDR3 sequence (DNA): TGTGCCAGTAGTCCCATGGACGGTGCTAACTATGGCTACACCTTC. Translating gives CASSPMDGANYGYTF.

This clonotype was counted many times. The V gene is TRBV7-2, the J gene TRBJ2-2; D is unresolved. Trimming shortened V by 1 base and J by 5 bases, and 8 bases separated the two germline ends. Germline V gene sequence: CDR1 SGHTA, CDR2 FQGNSA. CDR3 size: 14 residues. The CDR3, as DNA: TGTGCCAGCAGCTTAGATTCAAGAACCGGGGAGCTGTTTTTT. Protein product: CASSLDSRTGELFF.

This clonotype has a handful of counts. A much larger clonotype is one base distant, so this may be a read error. The chain uses TRBV6-2 or TRBV6-3 and TRBJ2-3; tentatively, D is TRBD1 or TRBD2 (7 bases each). CDR3 length: 15 residues. The V and J ends lost 5 bases and 4 bases respectively, with 16 bases between them. Germline lookup yields CDR1 MNHEY and CDR2 SVGEGT. The CDR3 coding sequence is TGTGCCAGCAGTGAACTGGCAGGGGGGGCAGATACGCAGTATTTT. As protein: CASSELAGGADTQYF.

The CDR3 region is CASSERWGGETQYF. For the CDR3, the DNA is TGTGCCAGCAGTGAAAGGTGGGGGGGAGAGACCCAGTACTTC. J is TRBJ2-5 and V is TRBV6-1; TRBD2 agrees at 7 bases. The V and J ends lost 2 bases and 4 bases, in that order; junction bases with no gene match: 4. This CDR3 contains 14 residues. In germline, CDR1 is MNHNS, CDR2 SASEGT.

This clonotype has a count of ten or more. The junction differs from germline at one of its ends, possibly a read error. The V and J genes are TRBV12-5 and TRBJ2-7; a weak D match, TRBD2 (5 bases). Germline V gene data show CDR1 as LGHNT and CDR2 as FRNRAP. CDR3 length: 12 residues. CDR3 coding DNA: TGTGCTATTGGTACGGGCGGGCTCGAGCAGTACTTC. It yields the protein CAIGTGGLEQYF.

This clonotype was seen ten or more times. The rearrangement uses TRBV20-1 and TRBJ2-1; D possibly corresponds to TRBD2 (6 bases). This CDR3 contains 11 residues. V lost 0 bases and J 15 bases, leaving 12 bases between the germline ends. Germline V gene lookup returns CDR1 DFQATT and CDR2 SNEGSKA (reference sequence). CDR3 sequence reads: CSARDPGRTFF. CDR3 in DNA: TGCAGTGCTAGAGATCCGGGGAGGACGTTCTTC.

This clonotype was counted between two and nine times. The chain couples TRBV7-3 to TRBJ2-1; D is ambiguous. CDR3 length: 12 amino acids. With 3 bases removed from V and 6 bases from J, the gap between germline ends came to 6 bases. CDR1 is SGHTA and CDR2 is FQGTGA in the germline V gene. This chain's CDR3 is CASSFRGNEQFF. Here the CDR3 DNA reads TGTGCCAGCAGCTTTCGCGGCAATGAGCAGTTCTTC.

With respect to this clonotype: A much larger clone sits a single nucleotide away, making a read error possible. The rearrangement links TRBV5-4 to TRBJ2-2, with 14 bases lining up with TRBD2. Germline-derived CDR1 and CDR2 are SGHNT and YYREEE (reference sequence). Trimming at V came to 5 bases and at J to 2 bases, leaving 11 bases not matched to a gene. The CDR3 spans 19 residues. In nucleotides, the CDR3 is TGTGCCAGCAGTGTGGCACTAGGGACTAGCGGGGGTAACACCGGGGAGCTGTTTTTT. Translated: CASSVALGTSGGNTGELFF.

The chain couples TRBV20-1 to TRBJ2-7; unclear D gene. Germline V lookup: CDR1 DFQATT, CDR2 SNEGSKA (reference sequence). V lost 5 bases and J 13 bases, leaving 18 bases between the germline ends. This CDR3 is built from 11 residues. The CDR3 here is CSACRGHTFYF. The CDR3 DNA reads TGCAGTGCTTGTCGTGGCCACACCTTCTACTTC.

The gene calls are TRBV2 and TRBJ1-5; unclear D gene. Germline assignment: CDR1 SNHLY and CDR2 FYNNEI. CDR3 length equals 15 residues. V dropped 3 bases and J dropped 7 bases, with 16 bases sitting between them. This CDR3 is CASSDLARWGQPQHF. DNA of the CDR3: TGTGCCAGCAGTGATCTGGCCAGGTGGGGACAGCCCCAGCATTTT.

This chain connects TRBV5-1 to TRBJ2-7, with 13 bases matching TRBD2. Germline V CDR1 and CDR2: SGHRS, YFSETQ. The CDR3 has 17 amino acids. Losses at the gene ends were 4 bases for V and 5 bases for J; bases not matched to a gene: 12. CDR3 residues: CASSPARTSGGLHEQYF. CDR3 coding DNA: TGCGCCAGCAGCCCCGCCCGGACTAGCGGGGGCCTCCACGAGCAGTACTTC.

A note on this clonotype: One end of the junction is discordant with germline, which a read error may explain. V usage is TRBV9 and J usage is TRBJ2-7, with a possible D match to TRBD1 (5 bases). The CDR3 loop spans 14 amino acids. Germline CDR1 SGDLS, CDR2 YYNGEE. The CDR3 coding sequence is TGTGCCACCAGCAGAGCAGGACACGCCGACGAGCAGTACTTC. Amino acids: CATSRAGHADEQYF. The variable domain in full, with the rest retrieved from reference TRBV9 and TRBJ2-7, is DSGVTQTPKHLITATGQRVTLRCSPRSGDLSVYWYQQSLDQGLQFLIQYYNGEERAKGNILERFSAQQFPDLHSELNLSSLELGDSALYFCATSRAGHADEQYFGPGTRLTVT.

The chain employs TRBV19 and TRBJ1-3, with D uncertain. Trimming stripped 4 bases from V and 0 bases from J, with 10 bases between. This CDR3 has 15 amino acids. Germline-derived CDR1 and CDR2 are LNHDA and SQIVND (reference sequence). CDR3 DNA: TGTGCCAGTAGTACCGCCTGGAGCTCTGGAAACACCATATATTTT. Amino acid sequence: CASSTAWSSGNTIYF.